The 12 T cell receptor beta chains listed next were all sequenced from one sample in a study of cytomegalovirus exposure and HLA in healthy donors. 13 Jbeta primers and 60 Vbeta primers were used for the PCR. TCRdb keeps only in-frame clones here, not all; method: immunoSEQ multiplex PCR. The sample has 190,000 or so clones; roughly four fifths are singletons. The sample taken for sequencing was PBMCs. The receptor source for this set is a man over 45 in good health and CMV-seronegative.

The chain couples TRBV29-1 to TRBJ2-7, with 16 bases matching TRBD2. The CDR3 extends over 15 amino acids. Losses at the gene ends were 4 bases for V and 6 bases for J; bases not matched to a gene: 6. Germline CDR1 and CDR2: SQVTM and ANQGSEA. This chain's CDR3 is CSVGGTSGRAREQYF. For the CDR3, the DNA is TGCAGCGTTGGGGGGACTAGCGGGAGGGCCCGCGAGCAGTACTTC.

The rearrangement links TRBV6-1 to TRBJ2-5, with a weak D call TRBD1 (6 bases). V shed 5 bases and J shed 4 bases, with 11 bases lying between them. From germline, CDR1 is MNHNS and CDR2 SASEGT. The CDR3 length is 13 residues. The CDR3 is CASSRTDRETQYF. Here the CDR3 DNA reads TGTGCCAGCAGTAGGACAGATAGAGAGACCCAGTACTTC.

The count of this clone is one. The chain carries TRBV6-6 and TRBJ2-5, with D tentatively TRBD2 (7 bases). Germline V CDR1 and CDR2: MNHNY, SVGAGI (reference sequence). The V end was cut by 0 bases, the J end by 5 bases, with 16 bases between. This CDR3 spans 16 amino acids. The CDR3 sequence is CASSYSGGGRMETQYF. The CDR3, as DNA: TGTGCCAGCAGTTACTCTGGCGGGGGCCGTATGGAGACCCAGTACTTC.

The CDR3 region is CASSLATSGTYNEQFF. The CDR3 DNA follows: TGCGCCAGCAGCTTGGCGACTAGCGGCACCTACAATGAGCAGTTCTTC. The chain is built from TRBV5-1 and TRBJ2-1; TRBD2 matches 9 bases. The CDR3 runs 16 residues. Germline V gene lookup returns CDR1 SGHRS and CDR2 YFSETQ. V lost 0 bases to trimming and J lost 2 bases; unmatched junction nucleotides: 3.

A few counts support this clone. The chain has TRBV7-9 and TRBJ1-2; tentative D call: TRBD1 (6 bases). CDR3 length: 15 residues. Germline CDR1 SEHNR, CDR2 FQNEAQ (reference sequence). Between the trimmed V and J ends, which lost 6 bases and 8 bases, there was a span of 22 bases. CDR3 amino acids: CASSYEQGKGQGYTF. CDR3 DNA sequence: TGTGCCAGCAGTTATGAACAGGGAAAAGGACAAGGCTACACCTTC.

This clone showed up just a few times. CDR3 loop: CASSSGQGKEEKLFF. The CDR3 DNA follows: TGTGCCAGCAGCTCCGGACAGGGAAAGGAAGAAAAACTGTTTTTT. This chain uses TRBV7-9 with TRBJ1-4; 8 bases fit TRBD1. This CDR3 has 15 residues. With V trimmed by 4 bases and J by 8 bases, 9 bases remained unmatched. Germline V gene data show CDR1 as SEHNR and CDR2 as FQNEAQ (reference sequence).

The count of this clone is one. J is TRBJ1-2 and V is TRBV30; 7 bases are shared with TRBD1. The CDR3 spans 14 residues. With 1 base clipped from V and 4 bases from J, the junction kept 6 bases outside the gene matches. CDR1 and CDR2 (germline): GTSNPN, SVGIG (reference sequence). CDR3 nucleotide sequence: TGTGCCTGGAGTGCCCCTGGGACAGTCTATGGCTACACCTTC. Translation: CAWSAPGTVYGYTF.

This clone was counted once. The chain has TRBV27 and TRBJ1-5; TRBD1 matches 7 bases. This CDR3 spans 15 amino acids. CDR1 MNHEY and CDR2 SMNVEV come from the germline V gene (reference sequence). Unmatched junction bases numbered 9, after V lost 6 bases and J lost 4 bases. The chain's CDR3 is CASRRGLRGNQPQHF. CDR3 coding DNA: TGTGCCAGCAGGAGGGGGCTTAGGGGTAATCAGCCCCAGCATTTT.

This sequence joins TRBV28 and TRBJ1-2, with D possibly being TRBD1 (5 bases). The CDR3 sequence is 16 residues long. Deletions cut 10 bases from V and 0 bases from J, with 21 bases between. Germline V gene data show CDR1 as MDHEN and CDR2 as SYDVKM. The CDR3 nucleotides read TGTGCCATCAAAAGCGGGACGTCCGGTTCTAACTATGGCTACACCTTC. Its translation: CAIKSGTSGSNYGYTF.

The chain joins TRBV6-1 to TRBJ2-1; 10 bases are shared with TRBD1. The CDR3 loop spans 15 amino acids. After removal of 3 bases from V and 3 bases from J, the junction contained 2 bases not matched to a gene. CDR1 and CDR2 from the germline V gene are MNHNS and SASEGT. CDR3 sequence: CASSETGGFYNEQFF. For the CDR3, the DNA is TGTGCCAGCAGTGAGACAGGGGGCTTCTACAATGAGCAGTTCTTC.

J is TRBJ1-1 and V is TRBV5-4, with D unresolved. The CDR3 is 12 residues long. V was shortened by 1 base and J by 4 bases, with 5 bases between the two germline ends. Germline V gives CDR1 SGHNT, CDR2 YYREEE (reference sequence). The CDR3 coding sequence is TGTGCCAGCAGCTTGTCTCGCACTGAAGCTTTCTTT. It encodes CASSLSRTEAFF.

This chain connects TRBV7-3 to TRBJ1-1, with 9 bases fitting TRBD1. V lost 5 bases and J lost 3; bases outside the gene matches: 7. Germline V gives CDR1 SGHTA, CDR2 FQGTGA. The CDR3 is made up of 15 amino acids. CDR3 sequence: CASSPDGQGHTEAFF. The CDR3, as DNA: TGTGCCAGCAGCCCGGATGGACAGGGGCACACTGAAGCTTTCTTT.